The 16 T cell receptor beta chains given below trace back to one sample, sequenced in a study of blood T cell repertoires in COVID-19. Measured with immunoSEQ multiplex PCR; TCRdb has only the in-frame clones, and not every one. The sample yields around 270,000 clones, more than 90% seen once. Material: peripheral blood. These receptors came from a person under 35 with COVID-19, enrolled during active disease.

The chain recombines TRBV19 with TRBJ1-5; D might be TRBD1 (5 bases). This CDR3 is built from 16 residues. Looked up from germline, CDR1 is LNHDA and CDR2 is SQIVND (reference sequence). V lost 5 bases, J lost 1 base, and 15 bases lay in between. CDR3 nucleotide sequence: TGTGCCAGTAGTGGGGCTTTACAGCTGAGCAATCAGCCCCAGCATTTT. It is translated as CASSGALQLSNQPQHF.

The chain recombines TRBV20-1 with TRBJ1-2; D uncertain. The ends were cut back, 4 bases at V and 5 bases at J, with 8 bases in the middle. CDR3 length equals 11 residues. Germline CDR1 and CDR2: DFQATT and SNEGSKA (reference sequence). The DNA for the CDR3 is TGCAGTGCTAAAACGGGGTATGGCTACACCTTC. This encodes CSAKTGYGYTF.

A word on this clone: One junction end disagrees with the germline gene, perhaps due to a read error. For the CDR3, the DNA is TGTGCCAGCAGTGACCTACAAATAGCCACTGACGCTTTCTTT. Translating gives CASSDLQIATDAFF. The V and J genes are TRBV6-1 and TRBJ1-1; D is undetermined. The germline V gene has CDR1 MNHNS and CDR2 SASEGT. The CDR3 is made up of 14 amino acids.

CDR3 in amino acids: CASTSINYGYTF. The CDR3 region has the DNA TGTGCCAGCACTTCTATTAACTATGGCTACACCTTC. V and J are TRBV6-1 and TRBJ1-2; no firm D call. This CDR3 is 12 amino acids long. Deletions cut 7 bases from V and 1 base from J, with 7 bases between. Germline CDR1 and CDR2: MNHNS and SASEGT.

The rearrangement joins TRBV18 to TRBJ2-5; D remains ambiguous. CDR1 and CDR2 (germline): KGHSH, LQKENI. This CDR3 contains 13 residues. The V and J ends lost 3 bases and 0 bases respectively, with 5 bases between them. CDR3 in DNA: TGTGCCAGCTCACCCCTCGACCAAGAGACCCAGTACTTC. It is translated as CASSPLDQETQYF.

The chain is built from TRBV27 and TRBJ1-5; TRBD1 agrees at 7 bases. This CDR3 contains 15 residues. With V trimmed by 5 bases and J by 1 base, 5 bases remained unmatched. Looked up from germline, CDR1 is MNHEY and CDR2 is SMNVEV (reference sequence). The CDR3 nucleotides are TGTGCCAGCAGTCCGATGACAGGGAGCAATCAGCCCCAGCATTTT. Amino acid sequence: CASSPMTGSNQPQHF.

In its sample, this clone was seen once. The rearrangement links TRBV5-1 to TRBJ2-7; 7 nucleotides match TRBD2. Losses at the gene ends were 2 bases for V and 0 bases for J; bases not matched to a gene: 11. Germline lookup yields CDR1 SGHRS and CDR2 YFSETQ. This CDR3 is built from 17 residues. The CDR3 DNA reads TGCGCCAGCAGCTTTTCGCCTAGCGGTCTGAGCTCCTACGAGCAGTACTTC. Translation gives CASSFSPSGLSSYEQYF.

The V call is TRBV11-2, the J call TRBJ1-2, with D maybe TRBD1 (5 bases). The V gene's germline CDR1 is SGHAT and CDR2 FQNNGV. V was clipped by 5 bases and J by 8 bases, with 18 bases between them. The CDR3 runs 14 residues. The CDR3 bases are TGTGCCAGCAGCGGGGTTCGGGGGTCGATCGGCTACACCTTC. Its protein is CASSGVRGSIGYTF.

This clone was recorded only once. This chain connects TRBV28 to TRBJ1-2, with D tentatively TRBD1 (5 bases). This CDR3 contains 13 residues. Deletions cut 2 bases from V and 2 bases from J, with 6 bases between. Germline CDR1 is MDHEN and CDR2 is SYDVKM. The chain's CDR3 is CASSLPGNYGYTF. DNA for the CDR3: TGTGCCAGCAGTTTACCAGGGAACTATGGCTACACCTTC.

This chain connects TRBV24-1 to TRBJ2-7, with 7 bases fitting TRBD2. V was pared by 1 base and J by 2 bases, with 7 bases of the junction left unmatched. The CDR3 runs 16 residues. The germline CDR1 and CDR2 sequences are KGHDR and SFDVKD. The CDR3 DNA follows: TGTGCCACCAGTGATTTTGGGCCTAGCGGAGCCTACGAGCAGTACTTC. Its translation is CATSDFGPSGAYEQYF.

The J gene is TRBJ1-2, the V gene TRBV5-1, with 7 bases matching TRBD1. The CDR3 is 16 amino acids. V shed 4 bases and J 4 bases; nucleotides not matched to a gene: 13. Germline V gene sequence: CDR1 SGHRS, CDR2 YFSETQ. CDR3: CASSPEGGRGGYGYTF. CDR3 nucleotides: TGCGCCAGCAGCCCCGAAGGGGGCAGGGGCGGCTATGGCTACACCTTC. The entire variable domain, with the rest obtained from reference TRBV5-1 and TRBJ1-2, is as follows: KAGVTQTPRYLIKTRGQQVTLSCSPISGHRSVSWYQQTPGQGLQFLFEYFSETQRNKGNFPGRFSGRQFSNSRSEMNVSTLELGDSALYLCASSPEGGRGGYGYTFGSGTRLTVV.

V usage is TRBV30 and J usage is TRBJ2-7, with 7 bases identical to TRBD1. J was trimmed by 5 bases and V by 5 bases; bases with no gene match: 3. The CDR3 has 11 amino acids. Looked up from germline, CDR1 is GTSNPN and CDR2 is SVGIG (reference sequence). The DNA for the CDR3 is TGTGCCTGGTCACAGGGGCACGAGCAGTACTTC. Translated, it gives CAWSQGHEQYF.

About this clone itself: With a much larger clone just one base away, this may be a read error. The V and J genes are TRBV6-5 and TRBJ1-1; TRBD1 agrees at 9 bases. J was trimmed by 0 bases and V by 6 bases; bases with no gene match: 2. CDR3 length equals 14 residues. Looked up from germline, CDR1 is MNHEY and CDR2 is SVGAGI. The CDR3 here is CASRGTGLNTEAFF. CDR3 in DNA: TGTGCCAGCAGGGGGACAGGGTTGAACACTGAAGCTTTCTTT.

This chain connects TRBV24-1 to TRBJ2-5; 12 bases fit TRBD2. V dropped 2 bases and J dropped 4; count of bases not matched to a gene: 4. CDR1 is KGHDR, CDR2 SFDVKD, per germline. The CDR3 is 16 residues long. CDR3 sequence (DNA): TGTGCCACCAGTGATTCAGGACTAGCGGGACGAGAGACCCAGTACTTC. This gives the protein CATSDSGLAGRETQYF.

CDR3 in DNA: TGTGCCAGCAGCCAAGACTATCAGGGGATCTATGGCTACACCTTC. Translated, it gives CASSQDYQGIYGYTF. The chain couples TRBV14 to TRBJ1-2; tentatively, D is TRBD1 (6 bases). Trimming removed 0 bases at V and 4 bases at J, with 12 bases between. The CDR3 has 15 amino acids. Germline V gene data show CDR1 as SGHDN and CDR2 as FVKESK. The complete variable domain, with remaining parts taken from reference TRBV14 and TRBJ1-2, reads EAGVTQFPSHSVIEKGQTVTLRCDPISGHDNLYWYRRVMGKEIKFLLHFVKESKQDESGMPNNRFLAERTGGTYSTLKVQPAELEDSGVYFCASSQDYQGIYGYTFGSGTRLTVV.

V is TRBV9 and J is TRBJ1-2, with a tentative D call TRBD1 (5 bases). Germline V gene lookup returns CDR1 SGDLS and CDR2 YYNGEE. The length of the CDR3 is 11 residues. V was cut by 0 bases and J by 8 bases, with 5 bases left in between. The CDR3 here is CASSVEGGYTF. CDR3 nucleotides: TGTGCCAGCAGCGTAGAGGGGGGCTACACCTTC.